This TCR beta chain originates from a study of blood T cell repertoires in COVID-19. Study-level background: Acute and convalescent COVID-19 samples came from the United States, Italy and Spain.

The Seattle patients joined while their infection was active and were tracked longitudinally afterward. Germline CDR1 SGHTA, CDR2 FQGNSA. Trimming took 1 base from V and 5 from J, leaving 11 bases between them. CDR3 length equals 15 residues. Assay used: immunoSEQ multiplex PCR; TCRdb lists only in-frame clones, some missing. This table has around 310,000 clones, around 90% appearing once. This sequence joins TRBV7-2 and TRBJ1-4; D gene uncertain. The origin of this receptor is a woman between 40 and 50 years old with COVID-19, enrolled during active disease. What was sequenced was peripheral blood. The DNA of the CDR3 is TGTGCCAGCAGCTTAGTGGGCAAAACGAATGAAAAACTGTTTTTT. Translation gives CASSLVGKTNEKLFF.